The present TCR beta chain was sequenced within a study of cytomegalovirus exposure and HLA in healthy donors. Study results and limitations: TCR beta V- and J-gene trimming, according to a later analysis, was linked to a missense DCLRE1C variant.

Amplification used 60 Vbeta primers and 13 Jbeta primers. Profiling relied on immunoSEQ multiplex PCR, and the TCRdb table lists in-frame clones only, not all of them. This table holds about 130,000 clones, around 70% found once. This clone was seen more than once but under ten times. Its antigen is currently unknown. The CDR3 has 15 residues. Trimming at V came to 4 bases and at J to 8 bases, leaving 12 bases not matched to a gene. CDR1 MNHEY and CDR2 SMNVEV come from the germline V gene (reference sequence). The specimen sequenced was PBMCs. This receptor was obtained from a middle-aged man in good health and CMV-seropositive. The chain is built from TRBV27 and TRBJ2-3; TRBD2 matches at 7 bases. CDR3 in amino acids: CASSYNRRGEGTQYF. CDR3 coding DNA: TGTGCCAGCAGTTATAACCGCCGGGGGGAAGGTACGCAGTATTTT.